This T cell receptor beta chain derives from a study of shared T cell receptors in the human thymus. This clone was picked up a small number of times. Some clones are missing from TCRdb's copy, which holds only in-frame ones; the method was immunoSEQ multiplex PCR. The sample records just under 550,000 clones, 78% being singletons. The germline CDR1 and CDR2 sequences are WSHSY and SAAADI. The CDR3 is 12 amino acids. With 8 bases removed from V and 5 bases from J, the gap between germline ends came to 13 bases. These same records also appear under a second study, on human thymus T cells. This second report adds: Resected material from corrective heart surgery provided the thymus tissue analysed. Related research described thymic repertoires that were highly overlapping among unrelated individuals.

This receptor was taken from a boy younger than two with a congenital heart defect. What was sequenced was thymocytes. This chain links TRBV10-2 with TRBJ2-7, with D possibly TRBD1 on 5 matching bases. CDR3 protein: CASHDSSHEQYF. CDR3 nucleotides: TGCGCCAGCCACGACAGTAGCCACGAGCAGTACTTC.